This TCR beta chain comes out of a study of blood T cells in healthy people across ages. Study-level points and caveats: As age increased, TCR beta diversity per million T cells fell in a roughly linear fashion. Bulk PBMC profiling left naive and antigen-experienced comparisons inconclusive.

Germline V gene data show CDR1 as KGHDR and CDR2 as SFDVKD. The CDR3 sequence is 15 residues long. Combining a sample-barcoded 5' primer with a J-beta primer mix, a second PCR ran for roughly 6 to 11 cycles. From the 5' RACE reads, TCRdb called clonotypes with MiXCR, one entry per CDR3 protein. The data show roughly 1.9 million distinct CDR3 sequences, with about 39% seen just once and more than 20% held by the top ten. As for this clonotype: Its target is unknown.

V is TRBV24-1 and J is TRBJ2-4; the match to TRBD1 covers 9 bases. The J call may be faulty, since TRBJ2-7 better matches the DNA end. This clonotype was obtained from a human donor in good health. Sequencing used blood. In nucleotides, the CDR3 is TGTGCCACCAGTGATCCCGGGACAGGGCACTACGAGCAGTACTTC. This codes for CATSDPGTGHYEQYF.